This T cell receptor beta chain was retrieved from a study of cytomegalovirus exposure and HLA in healthy donors. Study as a whole: An earlier analysis identified 95 million to 120 million unique TCR beta sequences in 150 million to 200 million T cells. General study results and limits: In vitro testing confirmed a few CMV-associated chains as specific for CMV antigens.

A single count supports this clone. Its antigen remains unknown. PCR used 60 Vbeta primers and 13 Jbeta primers. Sequencing was performed with immunoSEQ multiplex PCR; in TCRdb, only in-frame clones are kept and a portion is missing. Of 85,000 to 100,000 clones in the sample, around 90% are singletons; the top ten hold 2.3%. V was shortened by 5 bases and J by 10 bases, with 14 bases between the two germline ends. Germline CDR1 LNHDA, CDR2 SQIVND (reference sequence). This CDR3 contains 12 residues. Specimen: PBMCs. The V gene is TRBV19, the J gene TRBJ1-1; D possibly corresponds to TRBD1 (6 bases). The receptor's source is a man aged 18 to 30 in good health and CMV-seronegative. The CDR3 nucleotides are TGTGCCAGTAGTGTTCAGGGGAGGGGAGCTTTCTTT. This encodes CASSVQGRGAFF.